This T cell receptor (beta chain) stems from a study of T cells after yellow fever vaccination. TCRdb itself ran the 5' RACE reads through MiXCR, one entry per CDR3 protein. The top ten hold about 14% of the sample, which has hundreds of thousands of distinct CDR3 sequences, roughly 12% seen once. V gave up 7 bases and J gave up 8 bases, with 12 bases separating them. CDR3 length: 11 amino acids. Germline-derived CDR1 and CDR2 are SQVTM and ANQGSEA. A few counts support this clonotype. The rearrangement links TRBV29-1 to TRBJ2-1; D not resolved. This clonotype was obtained from a man under 40 who received the YFV17D yellow fever vaccine. The source material was PBMCs, sampled on the day of the yellow fever booster vaccination. The DNA for the CDR3 is TGCAGCGGCGAGAAAGGCGATGAGCAGTTCTTC. Translated: CSGEKGDEQFF.